This T cell receptor (beta chain) was sequenced in a study of T cell responses to AZD1222 COVID-19 vaccine. Notes on the study in general: Reports indicate that nearly half of spike-specific TCRs are directed at unmutated variant regions. Seropositive at baseline were only a handful of AZD1222 recipients.

Clones were read by immunoSEQ multiplex PCR, and TCRdb kept only the in-frame ones, dropping some. The sample shows under 200,000 clones, 88% of them seen only once. The germline V gene encodes CDR1 LGHDT and CDR2 YNNKEL (reference sequence). There are 13 residues in the CDR3. V was trimmed by 2 bases and J by 7 bases, leaving 12 bases between them. To note about this clone: Its antigen is undetermined.

The chain uses TRBV3-1 (or the pseudogene TRBV3-2) and TRBJ2-7; the D gene is possibly TRBD1 (7 bases). The source of this sequence is an adult who received the AZD1222 COVID-19 vaccine. The input for sequencing was peripheral blood, taken 28 days after the second AZD1222 dose. DNA of the CDR3: TGTGCCAGCAGCCAACTCAGGGGGGAGGAGCAGTACTTC. As protein: CASSQLRGEEQYF.